These 30 T cell receptor beta chains originate from one sample sequenced in a study of CD8+ T cells in alopecia areata. Treatment: oral pan-JAK inhibitor, 5-10 mg twice daily. As the sequencing template, cDNA was produced by extracting RNA and reverse transcribing it. Measured with immunoSEQ multiplex PCR; TCRdb has only the in-frame clones, and not every one. The sample includes approximately 43,000 clones, roughly 65% seen only once; the top ten take under 25%. The sample consisted of CD8+ T cells sorted from blood, taken at week 4, from a patient treated with tofacitinib. The receptors originated from a human donor with alopecia areata.

The V call is TRBV30, the J call TRBJ1-1; possible D gene TRBD1, 6 bases. Germline V gene sequence: CDR1 GTSNPN, CDR2 SVGIG (reference sequence). This CDR3 has 14 residues. Trimming cost V 3 bases and J 3 bases, with 14 bases left between them. The CDR3, as DNA: TGTGCCTGGAGAGGGACACAAACTCACACTGAAGCTTTCTTT. Amino acids: CAWRGTQTHTEAFF.

This rearrangement joins TRBV4-2 to TRBJ1-1; weak D call: TRBD1 (5 bases). The CDR3 runs 13 residues. Per the germline V gene, CDR1 is LGHNA and CDR2 is YNFKEQ. Trimming pared 3 bases from V and 4 bases from J, leaving 9 bases between. This CDR3 reads CASSQGRGTEAFF. CDR3 nucleotide sequence: TGTGCCAGCAGCCAGGGACGGGGCACTGAAGCTTTCTTT.

In its sample, this clone ranks as large (0.1 to 1%). V gene TRBV11-2 combines with J gene TRBJ2-1; 16 positions match TRBD2. Trimming at V came to 5 bases and at J to 5 bases, leaving 3 bases not matched to a gene. Germline CDR1 and CDR2: SGHAT and FQNNGV. CDR3 length: 16 amino acids. CDR3 nucleotide sequence: TGTGCCAGCAGCGGGACTAGCGGGGGGGAACACAATGAGCAGTTCTTC. Translating it yields CASSGTSGGEHNEQFF. Full variable domain (rest looked up from reference TRBV11-2 and TRBJ2-1): EAGVAQSPRYKIIEKRQSVAFWCNPISGHATLYWYQQILGQGPKLLIQFQNNGVVDDSQLPKDRFSAERLKGVDSTLKIQPAKLEDSAVYLCASSGTSGGEHNEQFFGPGTRLTVL.

This chain uses TRBV30 with TRBJ2-2, with D unclear. Germline V CDR1 and CDR2: GTSNPN, SVGIG (reference sequence). V was shortened by 3 bases and J by 4 bases, with 3 bases between the two germline ends. The CDR3 covers 11 residues. The CDR3: CAWRVTGELFF. The CDR3 region has the DNA TGTGCCTGGAGGGTCACCGGGGAGCTGTTTTTT.

The V gene is TRBV29-1, the J gene TRBJ2-3, with D perhaps matching TRBD2 (5 bases). The CDR3 consists of 13 residues. V was trimmed by 3 bases and J by 5 bases, leaving 12 bases between them. Germline V CDR1 and CDR2: SQVTM, ANQGSEA. The CDR3 here is CSVDSSAGDTQYF. For the CDR3, the DNA is TGCAGCGTTGATAGTAGCGCTGGAGATACGCAGTATTTT.

The V and J genes are TRBV7-9 and TRBJ2-3, with 8 bases that match TRBD1. J was trimmed by 4 bases and V by 3 bases; bases with no gene match: 3. Germline CDR1 reads SEHNR; CDR2 reads FQNEAQ (reference sequence). The CDR3 covers 14 residues. CDR3 nucleotide sequence: TGTGCCAGCAGCTTGCTACAGGGGGCAGATACGCAGTATTTT. It is translated as CASSLLQGADTQYF.

This clone came up once. The genes are TRBV4-3 and TRBJ2-1; 13 bases are shared with TRBD2. Losses at the gene ends were 3 bases for V and 4 bases for J; bases not matched to a gene: 6. CDR3 size: 17 residues. Germline V gene sequence: CDR1 LGHNA, CDR2 YSLEER. This CDR3 reads CASSQGTSGVEYNEQFF. CDR3 nucleotide sequence: TGCGCCAGCAGCCAGGGGACTAGCGGGGTAGAATACAATGAGCAGTTCTTC.

The CDR3 loop reads CSVASRVGSDGYTF. The CDR3, as DNA: TGCAGCGTTGCAAGTAGGGTGGGCTCGGATGGCTACACCTTC. The chain recombines TRBV29-1 with TRBJ1-2; D unresolved. The germline V gene encodes CDR1 SQVTM and CDR2 ANQGSEA. V lost 4 bases and J 6 bases, leaving 18 bases between the germline ends. The CDR3 covers 14 residues.

This rearrangement joins TRBV6-5 to TRBJ1-2, with D perhaps matching TRBD1 (6 bases). Germline V lookup: CDR1 MNHEY, CDR2 SVGAGI. V was trimmed by 0 bases and J by 7 bases, leaving 12 bases between them. CDR3 length equals 14 residues. As DNA, the CDR3 is TGTGCCAGCAGTTACTCAGAGGGGGAGAGTGGCTACACCTTC. Its protein product is CASSYSEGESGYTF.

The chain uses TRBV29-1 and TRBJ1-1; 8 positions match TRBD1. The CDR3 sequence is 11 residues long. V lost 7 bases to trimming and J lost 5 bases; unmatched junction nucleotides: 3. Germline loops: CDR1 SQVTM, CDR2 ANQGSEA. CDR3 sequence reads: CSGDRGTEAFF. The CDR3 coding sequence is TGCAGCGGAGACAGGGGTACTGAAGCTTTCTTT. The variable domain in full, with the rest retrieved from reference TRBV29-1 and TRBJ1-1, is SAVISQKPSRDICQRGTSLTIQCQVDSQVTMMFWYRQQPGQSLTLIATANQGSEATYESGFVIDKFPISRPNLTFSTLTVSNMSPEDSSIYLCSGDRGTEAFFGQGTRLTVV.

The rearrangement uses TRBV30 and TRBJ1-1; D gene unclear. Germline V gives CDR1 GTSNPN, CDR2 SVGIG (reference sequence). The CDR3 has 14 residues. V was trimmed by 0 bases and J by 1 base, leaving 9 bases between them. The CDR3 nucleotides read TGTGCCTGGAGTGTAGACCAGACGAACACTGAAGCTTTCTTT. Residues: CAWSVDQTNTEAFF.

V is TRBV14 and J is TRBJ2-1; possible D gene TRBD2, 6 bases. Trimming left V 3 bases short and J 8 bases short, with 20 bases between. Per germline, CDR1 SGHDN and CDR2 FVKESK. The CDR3 is 16 residues long. The CDR3 DNA sequence: TGTGCCAGCAGCCAGATGGACTCGACGGGAGTCCATGAGCAGTTCTTC. Protein: CASSQMDSTGVHEQFF.

The chain carries TRBV5-6 and TRBJ1-1, with D possibly TRBD1 on 5 matching bases. The V and J ends lost 3 bases and 6 bases respectively, with 15 bases between them. Germline values: CDR1 SGHDT, CDR2 YYEEEE. This CDR3 region has 14 residues. The CDR3 nucleotides are TGTGCCAGCAGCTCCCTCGGTCGAGGGGCTGAAGCTTTCTTT. It is translated as CASSSLGRGAEAFF. Using reference TRBV5-6 and TRBJ1-1 for the parts outside the CDR3, the full variable domain is DAGVTQSPTHLIKTRGQQVTLRCSPKSGHDTVSWYQQALGQGPQFIFQYYEEEERQRGNFPDRFSGHQFPNYSSELNVNALLLGDSALYLCASSSLGRGAEAFFGQGTRLTVV.

The chain employs TRBV6-5 and TRBJ1-2, with D unresolved. The CDR3 extends over 12 amino acids. Germline V gene lookup returns CDR1 MNHEY and CDR2 SVGAGI. The V and J ends lost 4 bases and 7 bases respectively, with 10 bases between them. CDR3 in DNA: TGTGCCAGCAGTTCTCTTGGGAGTGGCTACACCTTC. Protein product: CASSSLGSGYTF.

This rearrangement joins TRBV29-1 to TRBJ2-3; D remains ambiguous. Germline V CDR1 and CDR2: SQVTM, ANQGSEA. The CDR3 loop spans 15 amino acids. V lost 5 bases and J 4 bases, leaving 19 bases between the germline ends. The CDR3 bases are TGCAGCGTTAAACCCCAAGACGTACTTTCAGATACGCAGTATTTT. As protein: CSVKPQDVLSDTQYF.

V usage is TRBV11-3 and J usage is TRBJ2-1, with 9 bases lining up with TRBD2. The junction had 6 bases not matched to a gene; V was cut back by 4 bases and J by 5 bases. This CDR3 comprises 15 residues. CDR1 and CDR2 (germline): SGHNT, YENEEA. The CDR3 DNA sequence: TGTGCCAGCAGCTCCTATCTAGCGGGGAACAATGAGCAGTTCTTC. Amino acids: CASSSYLAGNNEQFF.

The DNA for the CDR3 is TGCAGCGTTGAAGGAGGGGGGATCAATGAGCAGTTCTTC. This sequence encodes CSVEGGGINEQFF. V usage is TRBV29-1 and J usage is TRBJ2-1; D possibly uses TRBD1 or TRBD2 (6 bases each). The CDR3 is made up of 13 amino acids. Trimming took 1 base from V and 6 from J, leaving 10 bases between them. The germline V gene encodes CDR1 SQVTM and CDR2 ANQGSEA.

The rearrangement links TRBV27 to TRBJ1-2; maybe TRBD1 (5 bases). This CDR3 contains 17 residues. CDR1 and CDR2 (germline): MNHEY, SMNVEV (reference sequence). With 5 bases removed from V and 4 bases from J, the gap between germline ends came to 23 bases. In nucleotides, the CDR3 is TGTGCCAGCAGTCCAGTATTTGAGGGACTCCTCCTCTATGGCTACACCTTC. This translates into CASSPVFEGLLLYGYTF.

The rearrangement uses TRBV30 and TRBJ2-7, with TRBD1 as a possible D gene (6 bases). Germline CDR1 reads GTSNPN; CDR2 reads SVGIG (reference sequence). Trimming stripped 4 bases from V and 3 bases from J, with 13 bases between. This CDR3 comprises 13 residues. In DNA, the CDR3 is TGTGCCTGGAATCCGGGACACCGCTACGAGCAGTACTTC. This codes for CAWNPGHRYEQYF.

Only a few counts were recorded for this clone. This chain links TRBV29-1 with TRBJ1-2, with a weak D call TRBD1 (5 bases). There are 15 residues in the CDR3. Between the trimmed V and J ends, which lost 4 bases and 1 base, there was a span of 16 bases. Germline CDR1 and CDR2: SQVTM and ANQGSEA. This CDR3 is CSVVPQGENNYGYTF. The CDR3 region has the DNA TGCAGCGTTGTACCCCAGGGTGAAAATAACTATGGCTACACCTTC.

The chain links TRBV7-2 to TRBJ2-3; D tentatively reads TRBD1 or TRBD2 (6 bases each). V was clipped by 1 base and J by 6 bases, with 8 bases between them. The CDR3 runs to 13 residues. Germline CDR1 SGHTA, CDR2 FQGNSA. CDR3 region: CASSLGGADTQYF. The DNA for the CDR3 is TGTGCCAGCAGCTTAGGGGGGGCGGATACGCAGTATTTT.

This clone was counted only a few times. The DNA for the CDR3 is TGCAGCGTTTGGACAGGGACCTACGAGCAGTACTTC. Its translation: CSVWTGTYEQYF. This chain uses TRBV29-1 with TRBJ2-7; 8 bases fit TRBD1. The ends lost 5 bases at V and 2 bases at J; junction bases unmatched: 2. Germline V gene lookup returns CDR1 SQVTM and CDR2 ANQGSEA. The CDR3 consists of 12 residues.

V usage is TRBV5-1 and J usage is TRBJ2-7, with 11 bases fitting TRBD1. V shed 1 base and J 3 bases; nucleotides not matched to a gene: 3. The CDR3 length is 15 residues. Per germline, CDR1 SGHRS and CDR2 YFSETQ. The CDR3, as DNA: TGCGCCAGCAGCTTGTTGGGACAGGGGGACTACGAGCAGTACTTC. Its translation is CASSLLGQGDYEQYF.

The sample holds a few counts of this clone. The chain links TRBV7-9 to TRBJ2-6; 10 nucleotides match TRBD1. Germline loops: CDR1 SEHNR, CDR2 FQNEAQ (reference sequence). With V trimmed by 3 bases and J by 2 bases, 4 bases remained unmatched. This CDR3 region has 17 residues. The CDR3 DNA reads as TGTGCCAGCAGCTTTACTGGACAGGGGGCTGGGGCCAACGTCCTGACTTTC. Translated, it gives CASSFTGQGAGANVLTF.

This clone has just one count. This chain uses TRBV27 with TRBJ2-1, with D tentatively TRBD1 (6 bases). The CDR3 has 14 amino acids. Trimming stripped 2 bases from V and 7 bases from J, with 12 bases between. Germline CDR1 reads MNHEY; CDR2 reads SMNVEV (reference sequence). The CDR3 nucleotides are TGTGCCAGCAGTTTACGTAACAGGGCGAATGAGCAGTTCTTC. Translation: CASSLRNRANEQFF.

The rearrangement links TRBV28 to TRBJ2-7, with D hard to call. The CDR3 has 13 amino acids. Germline V gives CDR1 MDHEN, CDR2 SYDVKM. The V end was cut by 5 bases, the J end by 0 bases, with 8 bases between. In DNA, the CDR3 is TGTGCCAGCAGTCCCCATAGCTCCTACGAGCAGTACTTC. Residues: CASSPHSSYEQYF.

V and J are TRBV29-1 and TRBJ2-1; 8 nucleotides agree with TRBD2. CDR3 length: 15 residues. V shed 1 base, J shed 4 bases, and the junction held 6 bases outside the gene matches. Looked up from germline, CDR1 is SQVTM and CDR2 is ANQGSEA. CDR3 coding DNA: TGCAGCGTTGAAGTTAGAGCGGGGGCGTACAATGAGCAGTTCTTC. Its translation: CSVEVRAGAYNEQFF.

The chain is built from TRBV6-5 and TRBJ2-7; 8 bases are shared with TRBD1. The CDR3 has 14 residues. In germline, CDR1 is MNHEY, CDR2 SVGAGI. Trimming at V came to 2 bases and at J to 2 bases, leaving 2 bases not matched to a gene. The CDR3 is CASSYGTGTYEQYF. The CDR3 DNA is TGTGCCAGCAGTTACGGGACAGGCACCTACGAGCAGTACTTC.

The chain combines TRBV5-6 with TRBJ1-5, with TRBD1 identical over 11 bases. The CDR3 spans 15 residues. In germline, CDR1 is SGHDT, CDR2 YYEEEE. V shed 3 bases and J 5 bases; nucleotides not matched to a gene: 4. The CDR3 nucleotides read TGTGCCAGCAGCTCGGGGACAGGGGGTTATCAGCCCCAGCATTTT. Its translation: CASSSGTGGYQPQHF.

The chain is built from TRBV4-1 and TRBJ2-7; D unclear. This CDR3 is 15 amino acids long. V gave up 4 bases and J gave up 0 bases, with 13 bases separating them. CDR1 is MGHRA, CDR2 YSYEKL, per germline. The CDR3 reads CASSPMPDVSYEQYF. CDR3 sequence (DNA): TGCGCCAGCAGCCCGATGCCGGACGTCTCCTACGAGCAGTACTTC.